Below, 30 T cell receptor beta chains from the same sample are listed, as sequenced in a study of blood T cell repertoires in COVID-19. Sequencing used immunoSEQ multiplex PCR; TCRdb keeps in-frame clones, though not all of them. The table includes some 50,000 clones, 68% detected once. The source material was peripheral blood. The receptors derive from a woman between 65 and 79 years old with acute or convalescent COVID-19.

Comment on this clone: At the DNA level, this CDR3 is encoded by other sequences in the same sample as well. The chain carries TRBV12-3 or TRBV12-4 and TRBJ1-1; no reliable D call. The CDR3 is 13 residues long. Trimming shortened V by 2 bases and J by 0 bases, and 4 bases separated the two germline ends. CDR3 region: CASSLRVNTEAFF. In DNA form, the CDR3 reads TGTGCCAGCAGTTTAAGAGTGAACACTGAAGCTTTCTTT.

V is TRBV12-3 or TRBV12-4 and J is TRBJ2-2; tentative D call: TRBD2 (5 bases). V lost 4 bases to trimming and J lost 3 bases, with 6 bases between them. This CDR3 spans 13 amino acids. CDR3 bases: TGTGCCAGCAGTTCGGGGTACACCGGGGAGCTGTTTTTT. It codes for CASSSGYTGELFF.

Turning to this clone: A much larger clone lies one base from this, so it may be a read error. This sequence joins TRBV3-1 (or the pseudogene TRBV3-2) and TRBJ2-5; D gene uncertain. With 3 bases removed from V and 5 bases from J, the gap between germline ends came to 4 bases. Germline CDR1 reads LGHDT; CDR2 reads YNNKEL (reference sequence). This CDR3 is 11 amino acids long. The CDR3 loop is CASSQRETQYF. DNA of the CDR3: TGTGCCAGCAGCCAGAGGGAGACCCAGTACTTC.

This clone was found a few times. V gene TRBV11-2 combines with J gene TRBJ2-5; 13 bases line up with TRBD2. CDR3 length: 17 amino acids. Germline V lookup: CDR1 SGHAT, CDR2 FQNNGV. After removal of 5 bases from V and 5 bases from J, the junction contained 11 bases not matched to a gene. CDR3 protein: CASSGSGTSGAAETQYF. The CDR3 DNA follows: TGTGCCAGCAGCGGATCCGGGACTAGCGGGGCTGCGGAGACCCAGTACTTC.

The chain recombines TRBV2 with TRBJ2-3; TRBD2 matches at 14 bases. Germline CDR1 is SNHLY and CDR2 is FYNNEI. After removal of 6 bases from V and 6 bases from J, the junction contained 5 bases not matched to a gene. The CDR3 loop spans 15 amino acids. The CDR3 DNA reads TGTGCCAGCAGGAGACTAGCGGGAGGGAGTGATACGCAGTATTTT. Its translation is CASRRLAGGSDTQYF.

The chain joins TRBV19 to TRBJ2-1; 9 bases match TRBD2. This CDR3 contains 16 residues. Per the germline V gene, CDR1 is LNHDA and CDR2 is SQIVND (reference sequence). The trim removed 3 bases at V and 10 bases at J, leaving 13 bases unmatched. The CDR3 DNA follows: TGTGCCAGTAGTATGCTACCGGAGCGGGGGGCCCCGGAGCAGTTCTTC. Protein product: CASSMLPERGAPEQFF.

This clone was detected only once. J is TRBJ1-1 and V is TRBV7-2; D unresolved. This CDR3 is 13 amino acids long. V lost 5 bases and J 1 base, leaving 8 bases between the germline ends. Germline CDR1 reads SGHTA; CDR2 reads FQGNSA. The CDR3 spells CASSQQQNTEAFF. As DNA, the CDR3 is TGTGCCAGCAGCCAACAACAGAACACTGAAGCTTTCTTT.

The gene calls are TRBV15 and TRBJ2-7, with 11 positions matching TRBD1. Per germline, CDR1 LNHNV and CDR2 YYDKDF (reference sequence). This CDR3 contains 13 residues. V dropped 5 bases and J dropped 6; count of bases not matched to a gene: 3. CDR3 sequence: CATSLDRGLEQYF. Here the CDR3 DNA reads TGTGCCACCAGCCTGGACAGGGGGCTCGAGCAGTACTTC.

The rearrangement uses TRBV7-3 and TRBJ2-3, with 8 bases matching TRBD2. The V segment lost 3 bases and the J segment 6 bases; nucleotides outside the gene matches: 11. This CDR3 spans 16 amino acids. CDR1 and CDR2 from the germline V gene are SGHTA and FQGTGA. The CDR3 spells CASSLNPGLESDTQYF. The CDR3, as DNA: TGTGCCAGCAGCTTGAATCCGGGACTAGAGTCGGATACGCAGTATTTT.

The CDR3 region is CASSLGDRSSPLHF. CDR3 nucleotide sequence: TGTGCCAGCAGCTTAGGGGACAGGAGTTCACCCCTCCACTTT. This chain links TRBV7-9 with TRBJ1-6; TRBD1 aligns across 8 bases. From germline, CDR1 is SEHNR and CDR2 FQNEAQ (reference sequence). The J segment lost 9 bases and the V segment lost 1 base, leaving 2 bases of the junction unmatched. This CDR3 contains 14 residues.

The CDR3 loop reads CASSLTSGRTDTQYF. CDR3 coding DNA: TGTGCCAGCAGTTTGACTAGCGGACGCACAGATACGCAGTATTTT. This chain uses TRBV6-2 or TRBV6-3 with TRBJ2-3; 9 bases fit TRBD2. Germline CDR1 and CDR2: MNHEY and SVGEGT. V trimming: 4 bases; J trimming: 1 base; junction bases outside the gene matches: 3. CDR3 size: 15 residues.

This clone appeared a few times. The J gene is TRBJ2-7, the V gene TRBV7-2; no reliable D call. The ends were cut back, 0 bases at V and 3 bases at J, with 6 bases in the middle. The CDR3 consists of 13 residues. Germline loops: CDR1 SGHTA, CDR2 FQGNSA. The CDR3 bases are TGTGCCAGCAGCTTAGCGCGTCACTACGAGCAGTACTTC. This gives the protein CASSLARHYEQYF.

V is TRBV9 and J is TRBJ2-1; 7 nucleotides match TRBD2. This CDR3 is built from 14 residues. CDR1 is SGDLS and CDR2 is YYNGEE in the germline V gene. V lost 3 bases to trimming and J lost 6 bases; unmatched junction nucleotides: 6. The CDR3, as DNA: TGTGCCAGCAGCGCCAACGTAGCGGGCAATGAGCAGTTCTTC. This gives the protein CASSANVAGNEQFF.

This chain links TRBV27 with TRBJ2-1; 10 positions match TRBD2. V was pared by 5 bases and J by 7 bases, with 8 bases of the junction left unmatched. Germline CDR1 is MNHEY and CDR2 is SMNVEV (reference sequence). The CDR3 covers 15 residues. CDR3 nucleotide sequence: TGTGCCAGCAGTGCTCCGGGACTAGCGTGGAATGAGCAGTTCTTC. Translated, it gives CASSAPGLAWNEQFF.

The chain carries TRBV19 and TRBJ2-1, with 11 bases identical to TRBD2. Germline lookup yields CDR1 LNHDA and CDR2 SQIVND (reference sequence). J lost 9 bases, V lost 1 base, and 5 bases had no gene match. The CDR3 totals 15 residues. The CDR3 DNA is TGTGCCAGTAGTATAGTCGCTAGCGGGAGGAGTGAGCAGTTCTTC. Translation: CASSIVASGRSEQFF.

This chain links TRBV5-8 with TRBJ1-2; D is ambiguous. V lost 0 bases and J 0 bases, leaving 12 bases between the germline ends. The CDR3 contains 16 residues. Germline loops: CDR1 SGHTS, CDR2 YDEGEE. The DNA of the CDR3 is TGTGCCAGCAGCTTGGCCGGTCAGGCATCTAACTATGGCTACACCTTC. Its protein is CASSLAGQASNYGYTF.

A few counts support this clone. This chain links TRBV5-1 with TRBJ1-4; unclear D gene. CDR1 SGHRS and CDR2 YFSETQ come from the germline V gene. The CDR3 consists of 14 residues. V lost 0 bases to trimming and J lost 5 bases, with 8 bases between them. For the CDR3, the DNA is TGCGCCAGCAGCTTGGGAGGTCCAAATGAAAAACTGTTTTTT. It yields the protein CASSLGGPNEKLFF.

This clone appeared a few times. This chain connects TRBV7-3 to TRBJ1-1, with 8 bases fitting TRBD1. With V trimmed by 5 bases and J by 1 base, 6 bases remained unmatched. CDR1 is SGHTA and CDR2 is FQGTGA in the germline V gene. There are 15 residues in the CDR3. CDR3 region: CASSLTGDGNTEAFF. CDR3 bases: TGTGCCAGCAGCCTGACAGGGGATGGGAACACTGAAGCTTTCTTT.

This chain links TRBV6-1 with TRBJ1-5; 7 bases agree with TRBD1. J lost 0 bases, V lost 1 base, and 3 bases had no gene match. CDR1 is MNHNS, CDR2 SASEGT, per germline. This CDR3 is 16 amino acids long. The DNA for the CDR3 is TGTGCCAGCAGTGAAGGGACAGGAGATAGCAATCAGCCCCAGCATTTT. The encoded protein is CASSEGTGDSNQPQHF.

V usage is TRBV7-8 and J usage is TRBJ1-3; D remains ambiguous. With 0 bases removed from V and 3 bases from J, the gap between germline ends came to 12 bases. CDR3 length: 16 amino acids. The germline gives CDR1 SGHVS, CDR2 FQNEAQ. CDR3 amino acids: CASSLAQSGYGNTIYF. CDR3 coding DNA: TGTGCCAGCAGCTTAGCGCAGTCGGGGTATGGAAACACCATATATTTT.

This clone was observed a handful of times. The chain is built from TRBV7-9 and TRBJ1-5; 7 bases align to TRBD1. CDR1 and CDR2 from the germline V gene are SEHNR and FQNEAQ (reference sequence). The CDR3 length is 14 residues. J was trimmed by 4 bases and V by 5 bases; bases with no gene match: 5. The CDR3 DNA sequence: TGTGCCAGCAGCCCTCCAGGGGGAAATCAGCCCCAGCATTTT. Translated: CASSPPGGNQPQHF.

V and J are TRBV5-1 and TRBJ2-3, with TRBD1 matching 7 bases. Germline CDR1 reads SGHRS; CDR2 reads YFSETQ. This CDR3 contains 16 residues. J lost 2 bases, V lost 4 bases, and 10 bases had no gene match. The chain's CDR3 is CASSPGTDTNTDTQYF. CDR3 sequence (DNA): TGCGCCAGCAGCCCCGGGACAGACACCAACACAGATACGCAGTATTTT.

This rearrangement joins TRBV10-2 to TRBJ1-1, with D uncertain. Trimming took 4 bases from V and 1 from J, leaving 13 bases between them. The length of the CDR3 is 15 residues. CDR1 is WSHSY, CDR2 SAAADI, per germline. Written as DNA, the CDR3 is TGCGCCAGCAGTGGGGGAGGACGGCCGAACACTGAAGCTTTCTTT. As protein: CASSGGGRPNTEAFF.

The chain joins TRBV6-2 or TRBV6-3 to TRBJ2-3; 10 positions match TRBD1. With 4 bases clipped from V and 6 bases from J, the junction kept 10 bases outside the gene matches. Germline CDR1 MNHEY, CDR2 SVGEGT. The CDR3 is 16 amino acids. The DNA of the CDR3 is TGTGCCAGCAGTTCCGACGGACAGGGGGGAGTGGATACGCAGTATTTT. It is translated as CASSSDGQGGVDTQYF.

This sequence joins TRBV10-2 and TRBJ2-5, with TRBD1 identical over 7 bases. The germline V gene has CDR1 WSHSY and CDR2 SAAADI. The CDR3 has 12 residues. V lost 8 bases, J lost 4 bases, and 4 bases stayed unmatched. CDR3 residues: CASRGGAETQYF. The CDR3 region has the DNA TGCGCCAGCCGAGGGGGCGCAGAGACCCAGTACTTC.

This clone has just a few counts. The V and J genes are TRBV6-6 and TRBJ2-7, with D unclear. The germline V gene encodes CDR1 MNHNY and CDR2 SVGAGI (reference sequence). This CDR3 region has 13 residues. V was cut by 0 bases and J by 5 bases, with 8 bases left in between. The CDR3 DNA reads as TGTGCCAGCAGTTACTCAGAGGTAAACGAGCAGTACTTC. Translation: CASSYSEVNEQYF.

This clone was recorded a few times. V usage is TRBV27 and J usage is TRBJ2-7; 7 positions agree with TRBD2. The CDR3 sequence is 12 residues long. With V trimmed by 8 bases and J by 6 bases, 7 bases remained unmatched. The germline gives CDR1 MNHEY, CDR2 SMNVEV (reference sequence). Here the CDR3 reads CASGRLASEQYF. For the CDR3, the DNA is TGTGCCAGCGGACGACTAGCATCCGAGCAGTACTTC.

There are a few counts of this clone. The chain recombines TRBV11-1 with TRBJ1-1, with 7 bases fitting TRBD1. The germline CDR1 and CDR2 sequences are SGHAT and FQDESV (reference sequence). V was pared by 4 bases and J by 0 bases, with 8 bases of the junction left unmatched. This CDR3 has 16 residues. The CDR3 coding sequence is TGTGCCAGCAGCTCCGGGACAGTGTCGGTGAACACTGAAGCTTTCTTT. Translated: CASSSGTVSVNTEAFF. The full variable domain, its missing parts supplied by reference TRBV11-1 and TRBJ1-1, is EAEVAQSPRYKITEKSQAVAFWCDPISGHATLYWYRQILGQGPELLVQFQDESVVDDSQLPKDRFSAERLKGVDSTLKIQPAELGDSAMYLCASSSGTVSVNTEAFFGQGTRLTVV.

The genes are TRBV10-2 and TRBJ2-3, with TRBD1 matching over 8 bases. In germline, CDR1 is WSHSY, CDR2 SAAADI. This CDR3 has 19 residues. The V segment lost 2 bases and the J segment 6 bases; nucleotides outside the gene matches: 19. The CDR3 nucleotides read TGCGCCAGCAGTGAGATCTGGACAGGGTCATGGTTTTTGCCCGATACGCAGTATTTT. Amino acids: CASSEIWTGSWFLPDTQYF.

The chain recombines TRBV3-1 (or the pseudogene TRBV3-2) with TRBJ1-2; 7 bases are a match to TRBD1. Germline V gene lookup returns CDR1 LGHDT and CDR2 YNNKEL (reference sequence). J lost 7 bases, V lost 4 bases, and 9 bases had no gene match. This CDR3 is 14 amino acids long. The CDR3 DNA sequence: TGTGCCAGCAGCCCGAGTACAGGGGATAGTGGCTACACCTTC. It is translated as CASSPSTGDSGYTF.